This T cell receptor beta chain stems from a study of shared clonotypes between healthy human individuals. Clones were read by immunoSEQ multiplex PCR, and TCRdb kept only the in-frame ones, dropping some. The sample has about 1.1 million clones, 70% to 80% seen once. The CDR3 sequence is 15 residues long. Per germline, CDR1 MNHEY and CDR2 SMNVEV (reference sequence). The V and J ends lost 6 bases and 5 bases, in that order; junction bases with no gene match: 11. Sample: memory CD4+ T cells from PBMCs. Sample subset: CD45RA-negative fraction. V is TRBV27 and J is TRBJ2-5, with TRBD2 matching 8 bases. This TCR was sampled from a man aged 18-30 years in good health. Some clones in this sample may be carry-over from other donors' samples. Written as DNA, the CDR3 is TGTGCCAGCAGCGACCTCGGGACTAGGGGTGAGACCCAGTACTTC. Translated: CASSDLGTRGETQYF.